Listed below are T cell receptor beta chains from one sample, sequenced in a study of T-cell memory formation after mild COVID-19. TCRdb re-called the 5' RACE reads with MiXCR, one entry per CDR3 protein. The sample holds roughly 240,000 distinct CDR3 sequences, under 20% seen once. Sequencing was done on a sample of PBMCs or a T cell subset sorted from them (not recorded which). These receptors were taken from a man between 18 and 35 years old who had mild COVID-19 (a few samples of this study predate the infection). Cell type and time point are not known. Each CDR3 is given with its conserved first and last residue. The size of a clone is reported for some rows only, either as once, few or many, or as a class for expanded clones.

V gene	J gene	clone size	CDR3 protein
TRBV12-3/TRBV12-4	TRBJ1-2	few	CASRTQGMTYGYTF
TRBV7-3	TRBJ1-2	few	CASRNFQGFYGYTF
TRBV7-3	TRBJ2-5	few	CASSLQGSGTQYF
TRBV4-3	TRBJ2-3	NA	CASSQEYADADTQYF
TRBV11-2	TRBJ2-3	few	CASSLRGLFSDTDTQYF
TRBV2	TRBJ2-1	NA	CASSPPGAGVNEQFF
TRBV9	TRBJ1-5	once	CASSAYRGNSNKPQHF
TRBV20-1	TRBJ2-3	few	CSAPGTSGGLRDTQYF
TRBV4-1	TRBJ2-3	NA	CASSRGGDTQYF
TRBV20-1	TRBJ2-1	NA	CSARDSGRTGDEQFF
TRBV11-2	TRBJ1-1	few	CASSSSLNTEAFF
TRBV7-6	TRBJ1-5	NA	CASSRIVNQPQHF
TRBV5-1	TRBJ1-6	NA	CASSPDRASSSPLHF
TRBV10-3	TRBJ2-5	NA	CAISGETGGVETQYF
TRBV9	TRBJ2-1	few	CASSKTEQFF
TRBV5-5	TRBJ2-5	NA	CASSLILTGTGEETQYF
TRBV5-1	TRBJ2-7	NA	CASSLGRNYEQYF
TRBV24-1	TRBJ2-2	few	CATSDLGVGELFF
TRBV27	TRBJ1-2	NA	CASSRSPGQGMGGYTF
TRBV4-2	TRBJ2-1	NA	CASSQVLASGGNEQFF
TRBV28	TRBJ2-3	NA	CASSSGPVFTDTQYF
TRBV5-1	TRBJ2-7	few	CASSPRDRGGRRSYEQYF
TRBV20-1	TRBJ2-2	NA	CSARALQGPVELFF
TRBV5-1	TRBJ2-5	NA	CASSLAGGGEVETQYF
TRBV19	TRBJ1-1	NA	CASSNGGQAEAFF
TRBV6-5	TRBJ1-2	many	CASSWGAEANYGYTF
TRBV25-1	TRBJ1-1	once	CASLAGVGTEAFF
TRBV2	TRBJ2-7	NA	CASSESPAGTYEQYF
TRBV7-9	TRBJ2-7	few	CASSLRTGGTYEQYF
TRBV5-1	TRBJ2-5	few	CASSLEVRRVVQETQYF
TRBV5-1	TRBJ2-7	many	CASSLAPSSGGKSYEQYF
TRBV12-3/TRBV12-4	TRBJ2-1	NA	CASSHDQRGWNEQFF
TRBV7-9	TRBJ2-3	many	CASSGRGSTDTQYF
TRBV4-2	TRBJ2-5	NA	CASSQEWSVETQYF
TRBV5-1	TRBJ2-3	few	CASSAGLAVSTDTQYF
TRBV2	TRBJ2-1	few	CASRGTGVATNEQFF
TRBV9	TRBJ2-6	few	CASSPGTDRSGANVLTF
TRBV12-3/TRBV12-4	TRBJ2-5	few	CASSSPSGGPQETQYF